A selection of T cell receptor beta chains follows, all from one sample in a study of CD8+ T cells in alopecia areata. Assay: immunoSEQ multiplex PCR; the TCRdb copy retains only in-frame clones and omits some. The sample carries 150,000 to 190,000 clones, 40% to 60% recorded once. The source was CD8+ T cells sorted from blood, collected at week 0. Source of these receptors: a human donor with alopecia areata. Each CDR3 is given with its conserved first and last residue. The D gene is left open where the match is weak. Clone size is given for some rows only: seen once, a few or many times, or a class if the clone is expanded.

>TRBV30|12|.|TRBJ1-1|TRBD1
CAWSPTGDTAFF
TGTGCCTGGAGTCCGACAGGGGATACGGCTTTCTTT
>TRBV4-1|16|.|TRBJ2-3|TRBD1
CASSQEGGRAVDTQYF
TGCGCCAGCAGCCAAGAAGGGGGCAGGGCGGTAGATACGCAGTATTTT
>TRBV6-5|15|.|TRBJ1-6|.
CASSYTDGENSPLHF
TGTGCCAGCAGTTACACAGACGGAGAGAATTCACCCCTCCACTTT
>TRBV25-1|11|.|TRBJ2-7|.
CASSEGGEQYF
TGTGCCAGCAGTGAGGGTGGGGAGCAGTACTTC
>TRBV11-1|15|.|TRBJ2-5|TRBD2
CASTETSGGQETQYF
TGTGCCAGCACCGAGACTAGCGGGGGACAAGAGACCCAGTACTTC
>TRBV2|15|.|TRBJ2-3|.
CASHTTSSRTDTQYF
TGTGCCAGCCATACTACTAGTTCTCGCACAGATACGCAGTATTTT
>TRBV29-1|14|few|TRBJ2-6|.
CSALPGYGANVLTF
TGCAGCGCCTTACCAGGGTATGGGGCCAACGTCCTGACTTTC
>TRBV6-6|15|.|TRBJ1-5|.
CASSRDRSPNQPQHF
TGTGCCAGCAGCCGGGACCGAAGCCCCAATCAGCCCCAGCATTTT
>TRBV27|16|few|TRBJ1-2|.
CASSLSVRGANYGYTF
TGTGCCAGCAGTTTATCAGTCCGGGGAGCCAACTATGGCTACACCTTC
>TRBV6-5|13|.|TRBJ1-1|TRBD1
CASSWGQGTEAFF
TGTGCCAGCAGTTGGGGACAGGGAACTGAAGCTTTCTTT
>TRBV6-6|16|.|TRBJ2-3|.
CASSYSGALRADTQYF
TGTGCCAGCAGTTACTCCGGGGCTCTCAGGGCAGATACGCAGTATTTT
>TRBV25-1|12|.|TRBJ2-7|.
CASSAEAYEQYF
TGTGCCAGCAGTGCGGAGGCTTACGAGCAGTACTTC
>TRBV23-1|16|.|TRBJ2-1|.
CASSQGWRGGREEQFF
TGCGCCAGCAGTCAGGGTTGGCGGGGCGGCCGAGAGGAGCAGTTCTTC
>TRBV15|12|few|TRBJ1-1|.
CATGTVNTEAFF
TGTGCCACCGGGACGGTCAACACTGAAGCTTTCTTT
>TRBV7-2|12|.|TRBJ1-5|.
CASSLGGQPQHF
TGTGCCAGCAGCTTGGGGGGCCAGCCCCAGCATTTT
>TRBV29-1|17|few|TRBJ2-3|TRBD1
CSAAPDRGNYVTDTQYF
TGCAGCGCCGCACCGGACAGGGGGAATTATGTCACAGATACGCAGTATTTT
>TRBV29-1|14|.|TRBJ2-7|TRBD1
CSVQGAQGVNEQYF
TGCAGCGTACAGGGGGCTCAAGGGGTAAACGAGCAGTACTTC
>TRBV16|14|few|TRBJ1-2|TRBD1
CASSQSEQGYGYTF
TGTGCCAGCAGCCAATCTGAACAGGGGTATGGCTACACCTTC
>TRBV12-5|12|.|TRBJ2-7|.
CASGLKSYEQYF
TGTGCTAGTGGTTTGAAGTCCTACGAGCAGTACTTC
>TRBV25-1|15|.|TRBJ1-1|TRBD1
CASSDITGAVTEAFF
TGTGCCAGCAGTGACATCACAGGGGCAGTCACTGAAGCTTTCTTT
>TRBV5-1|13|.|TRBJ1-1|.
CASSRQMNTEAFF
TGCGCCAGCAGCCGTCAGATGAACACTGAAGCTTTCTTT
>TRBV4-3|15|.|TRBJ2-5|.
CASSQEAGGQETQYF
TGCGCCAGCAGCCAAGAAGCGGGCGGGCAAGAGACCCAGTACTTC
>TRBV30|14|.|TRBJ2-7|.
CAWTTTAFSYEQYF
TGTGCCTGGACAACTACAGCGTTCTCCTACGAGCAGTACTTC
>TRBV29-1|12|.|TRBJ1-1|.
CSVDVQATEAFF
TGCAGCGTTGACGTGCAGGCCACCGAAGCTTTCTTT
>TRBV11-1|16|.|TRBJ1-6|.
CASSVGGARGNSPLHF
TGTGCCAGCAGCGTGGGCGGGGCGCGGGGTAATTCACCCCTCCACTTT
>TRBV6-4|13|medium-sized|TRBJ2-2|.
CASSDRDTGELFF
TGTGCCAGCAGTGACAGGGACACCGGGGAGCTGTTTTTT
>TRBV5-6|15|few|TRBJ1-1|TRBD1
CASSSLGDRNTEAFF
TGTGCCAGCAGCTCCCTTGGGGACAGGAACACTGAAGCTTTCTTT
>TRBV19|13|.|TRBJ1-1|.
CASSIGAHTEAFF
TGTGCCAGTAGTATCGGGGCCCACACTGAAGCTTTCTTT
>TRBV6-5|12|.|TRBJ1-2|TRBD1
CASSDRGGGYTF
TGTGCCAGCAGCGACAGGGGTGGCGGCTACACCTTC